The following is a TCR beta chain sequence with its context. These data belong to a study of patients and donors after allogeneic stem cell transplantation. V lost 6 bases to trimming and J lost 4 bases; unmatched junction nucleotides: 7. This CDR3 is built from 13 residues. In germline, CDR1 is SQVTM, CDR2 ANQGSEA. Via MiXCR, TCRdb re-called the RT-PCR reads, giving one row per CDR3 protein. Of 87,000 or so distinct CDR3 sequences listed, 4% to 5% are singletons. The sample comprised blood, either unsorted or a sorted T cell fraction (not recorded which). The receptor was isolated from a human donor who was either an allogeneic HSCT recipient or a stem cell or donor lymphocyte infusion donor (not recorded which). It is not recorded whose cells these are; they may come from a transplant donor. The J gene is TRBJ1-2, the V gene TRBV29-1; 8 bases match TRBD1. The CDR3 is CSVHAGTGYGYTF. CDR3 in DNA: TGCAGCGTGCACGCCGGGACAGGCTATGGCTACACCTTC.